This T cell receptor beta chain was sequenced in a study of blood T cell repertoires in COVID-19. Study context: COVID-19 samples collected from the United States, Italy and Spain covered acute and convalescent phases.

Sequencing used immunoSEQ multiplex PCR; TCRdb keeps in-frame clones, though not all of them. The sample contains about 91,000 clones, 75% to 85% of which appear only once. CDR1 SNHLY and CDR2 FYNNEI come from the germline V gene. The CDR3 runs to 12 residues. Trimming pared 8 bases from V and 7 bases from J, leaving 15 bases between. The receptor was derived from an elderly woman with acute or convalescent COVID-19. The rearrangement joins TRBV2 to TRBJ2-7; weak D call: TRBD1 (6 bases). Source material: peripheral blood. The CDR3 is CASRPGQGEQYF. The CDR3 DNA follows: TGTGCCAGCCGCCCGGGACAAGGGGAGCAGTACTTC. The full variable domain, rest sourced from reference TRBV2 and TRBJ2-7, is EPEVTQTPSHQVTQMGQEVILRCVPISNHLYFYWYRQILGQKVEFLVSFYNNEISEKSEIFDDQFSVERPDGSNFTLKIRSTKLEDSAMYFCASRPGQGEQYFGPGTRLTVT.